This entry concerns a single T cell receptor (beta chain). Its specificity is not known. The sample comes from a study of OX40 agonist ivuxolimab in advanced cancers. Across the study: Every patient in dose escalation had hepatocellular carcinoma, melanoma, renal cell or head and neck cancer. Study-level results: Clonal expansion was seen in CD4+ and CD8+ blood T cells by week 6 at 0.1 to 3.0 mg/kg. Partial responders dosed at 0.1-3.0 mg/kg displayed clonal expansion ranking among the lowest.

Germline CDR1 KGHSH, CDR2 LQKENI. The CDR3 totals 13 residues. Unmatched junction bases numbered 5, after V lost 6 bases and J lost 4 bases. Sequencing was performed with immunoSEQ multiplex PCR; in TCRdb, only in-frame clones are kept and a portion is missing. This table has roughly 57,000 clones, about 85% appearing once. The genes are TRBV18 and TRBJ1-2, with 7 bases aligning to TRBD1. The sample here was CD4+ or CD8+ T cells sorted from blood, taken in a trial of the OX40 agonist ivuxolimab. This TCR was sampled from an adult with an advanced solid tumor such as melanoma, head and neck, liver or kidney cancer. As DNA, the CDR3 is TGTGCCAGCTCTAGGGACAGCCTCTATGGCTACACCTTC. Translating it yields CASSRDSLYGYTF.